This T cell receptor beta chain was captured in a study of CD8 T cells in ankylosing spondylitis. General study results and limits: Clones tied to disease were said to be significantly enriched in matched ankylosing spondylitis synovial fluid.

On this clonotype itself: Its antigen is not known.

TCR beta libraries were made by quantitative 5'-RACE with molecular barcodes. TCRdb itself ran the 5' RACE reads through MiXCR, one entry per CDR3 protein. The sample gives around 340,000 distinct CDR3 sequences, roughly 14% of which show up once; less than 1.1% is in the top ten. Trimming cost V 8 bases and J 4 bases; bases outside gene matches: 6. This CDR3 is 14 amino acids long. Germline-derived CDR1 and CDR2 are MNHNS and SASEGT. The chain combines TRBV6-1 with TRBJ2-1; the match to TRBD2 covers 9 bases. The origin of this receptor is a male donor with ankylosing spondylitis or in good health (not recorded which). What was sequenced was blood, either unsorted or a sorted T cell fraction (not recorded which). The CDR3 bases are TGTGCCAGCGGAAGGCGGGAGGGTTACAATGAGCAGTTCTTC. It is translated as CASGRREGYNEQFF.